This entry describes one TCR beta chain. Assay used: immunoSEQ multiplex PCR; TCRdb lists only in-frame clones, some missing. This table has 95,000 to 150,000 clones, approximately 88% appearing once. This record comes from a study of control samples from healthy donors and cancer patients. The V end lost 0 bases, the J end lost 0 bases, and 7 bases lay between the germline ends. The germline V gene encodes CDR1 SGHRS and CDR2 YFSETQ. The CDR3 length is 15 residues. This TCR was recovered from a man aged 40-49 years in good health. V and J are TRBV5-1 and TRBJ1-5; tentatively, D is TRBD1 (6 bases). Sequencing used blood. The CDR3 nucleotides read TGCGCCAGCAGCTTGGCAGGGGTTAGCAATCAGCCCCAGCATTTT. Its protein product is CASSLAGVSNQPQHF.